One T cell receptor (beta chain) is described in this entry. The antigen remains undetermined. The data stem from a study of molecular identifiers for immune sequencing clone quantification. Broader study findings: Among 920,000 or so naive cells, as was reported, spiked Jurkat TCR RNA from one cell was detectable.

Preparation methods for the bulk TCR libraries were those previously described, with listed TCR primers. TCRdb fed the PCR reads into MiXCR, producing one record per CDR3 protein. The table shows over 90,000 distinct CDR3 sequences, with 30% to 35% occurring only once. Source material for naive CD8 libraries was 20,000 to 1,000,000 sorted cells, with 10%, 30% or 50% RNA. Sorted naive CD8 T cells were those defined as CD8+CD4-CCR7+CD45RA+. This CDR3 spans 12 amino acids. V gave up 9 bases and J gave up 2 bases, with 10 bases separating them. Germline V gene lookup returns CDR1 LNHDA and CDR2 SQIVND (reference sequence).

Sequencing used naive CD8+ T cells from blood, with Jurkat cell RNA spiked in. Subset noted: FACS-sorted CD8+CD4-CCR7+CD45RA+ naive T cells. The rearrangement uses TRBV19 and TRBJ1-1; D not resolved. This TCR came from a human donor in good health. Some libraries in this study had Jurkat cell RNA spiked in. In DNA form, the CDR3 reads TGTGCCAGCCGGGAGGGAAACACTGAAGCTTTCTTT. It yields the protein CASREGNTEAFF.